This TCR beta chain was identified during a study of blood T cell repertoires in COVID-19 (dated by TCRdb to the early 2020s). Study-wide context: Samples covering the acute and convalescent phases of COVID-19 were provided by collaborators in the United States, Italy and Spain. Deeply sampled blood TCRbeta repertoires from subjects exposed to, actively infected with, or recovered from COVID-19 were included in the dataset. The repertoires were released in a freely available public database intended as a resource for research on the immune response to SARS-CoV-2. Samples came from the ongoing ImmuneRACE study (first 160 participants) plus 1,254 subjects from 6 global collaborators. Where HLA class I and class II types were available, the types were taken from metadata supplied by the sample provider, not from assay-based typing. The prospective study material was composed of cDNA or gDNA derived from T cells, B-cell-depleted T cells, or PBMCs. Sample metadata almost always included a de-identified subject ID, COVID-19 status, age in years and sex.

TCRbeta CDR3 regions were amplified from genomic DNA using the immunoSEQ Assay, a bias-controlled multiplex PCR. Processing in the source paper ran as follows. Within the assay, amplification of reference gene primers was used to estimate how many nucleated cells each sample contained. To quantify the absolute abundance of each unique TCRbeta CDR3 rearrangement, sequence reads were collapsed and filtered. For each sample, productive Simpson clonality was calculated as the square root of Simpson's diversity index over productive rearrangements. What TCRdb holds here is the immuneACCESS table cut down to in-frame rearrangements. Part of the clones is not present; checked against another copy, under half of the missing clones reflect an unresolved V gene, and the others are unexplained. V and J calls and clone size follow that table, whereas D and trimming were derived from the DNA. In this sample the table shows 300,000 or so clones, around 83% of which occur a single time. The top ten constitute roughly 1.1% of the sample.

Overall study outcomes, separate from this receptor: The quantity of clinical and demographic metadata differed by source and by participant and was supplied without curation.

For CDR1 and CDR2, the germline V gene (reference sequence) lists SGHNT and YYREEE. The CDR3 goes from the cysteine to the phenylalanine over 15 residues. Here the CDR3 DNA is all that survives: 45 bases in frame from base 1. Trimming leaves V shorter by 4 bases and J shorter by 8 bases, with the junction holding 7 bases beyond the gene matches. Remarks on this clone: Its antigen target is currently unknown. Base qualities are not provided; no much larger clone lies one nucleotide away.

Whole blood was collected in K2EDTA tubes by collaborating institutions according to the institutions' own protocols. For TCRbeta analysis, collaborators shipped samples as frozen whole blood, isolated PBMCs, or DNA extracted from either of those sample types. Sequenced: peripheral blood. The clonotype originates from a woman between 50 and 59 years old with acute or convalescent COVID-19. The V and J segments used are TRBV5-4 and TRBJ2-4; 12 junctional bases match TRBD2. Here is the DNA: TGTGCCAGCAGCATGACTAGCGGGAGTATGGACATTCAGTACTTC. This yields the protein CASSMTSGSMDIQYF.